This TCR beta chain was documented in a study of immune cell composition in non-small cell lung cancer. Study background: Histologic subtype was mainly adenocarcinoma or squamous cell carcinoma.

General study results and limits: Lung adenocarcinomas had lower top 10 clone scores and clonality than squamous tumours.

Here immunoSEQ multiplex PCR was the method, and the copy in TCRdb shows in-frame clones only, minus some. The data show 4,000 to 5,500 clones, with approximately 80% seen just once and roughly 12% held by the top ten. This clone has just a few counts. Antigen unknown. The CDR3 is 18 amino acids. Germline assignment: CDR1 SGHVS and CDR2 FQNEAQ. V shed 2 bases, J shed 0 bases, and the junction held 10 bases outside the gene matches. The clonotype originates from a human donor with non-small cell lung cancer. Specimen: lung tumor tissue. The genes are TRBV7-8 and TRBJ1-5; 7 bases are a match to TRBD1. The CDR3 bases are TGTGCCAGCAGCTTAAGGGACTCAGGGGGTCTTAGCAATCAGCCCCAGCATTTT. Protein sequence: CASSLRDSGGLSNQPQHF.